This T cell receptor (beta chain) was captured in a study of CD8+CD57+ T cells in acquired aplastic anemia. Study context: An average of around 11 million reads for CD4+ cells was obtained from healthy donors.

TCR beta VDJ combinations and CDR3 sequences were profiled from genomic DNA. Using its own MiXCR run on the reads, TCRdb lists one record per CDR3 protein. The sample holds fewer than 200,000 distinct CDR3 sequences; about 48% are singletons and the top ten take 1.1%. The V end was cut by 4 bases, the J end by 10 bases, with 20 bases between. The germline V gene encodes CDR1 SQVTM and CDR2 ANQGSEA. CDR3 length: 14 amino acids. The origin of this receptor is a human donor in good health. The sample consisted of sorted CD4+, CD8+, or CD8+CD57+ T cells (not recorded which) from PBMCs. The chain uses TRBV29-1 and TRBJ2-1; D is uncertain. The CDR3 loop reads CSVVVEMVFGEQFF. The CDR3 DNA reads TGCAGCGTTGTTGTCGAAATGGTGTTTGGCGAGCAGTTCTTC.